The 18 T cell receptor beta chains below all came from one sample that was sequenced in a study of shared clonotypes between healthy human individuals. Some clones are missing from TCRdb's copy, which holds only in-frame ones; the method was immunoSEQ multiplex PCR. The sample shows over 400,000 clones, roughly 80% of them seen only once. Sequenced sample: PBMCs. The receptors stem from a woman in her thirties or forties in good health. Some clones in this sample may be carry-over from other donors' samples.

This clone was detected ten times or more. The rearrangement joins TRBV28 to TRBJ1-1; D is uncertain. The CDR3 runs 11 residues. Trimming pared 8 bases from V and 11 bases from J, leaving 15 bases between. CDR1 is MDHEN, CDR2 SYDVKM, per germline. Written as DNA, the CDR3 is TGTGCCAGCGTCTTGGGAGAGTTGGCTTTCTTT. Protein sequence: CASVLGELAFF.

The V call is TRBV18, the J call TRBJ2-1, with a weak D call TRBD1 (5 bases). The CDR3 loop spans 13 amino acids. V was shortened by 1 base and J by 8 bases, with 9 bases between the two germline ends. The germline V gene has CDR1 KGHSH and CDR2 LQKENI. The CDR3 sequence: CASSPQTGYEQFF. CDR3 DNA sequence: TGTGCCAGCTCACCACAAACAGGTTATGAGCAGTTCTTC.

The gene calls are TRBV11-2 and TRBJ2-3; no firm D call. CDR1 is SGHAT and CDR2 is FQNNGV in the germline V gene. This CDR3 has 16 amino acids. V was pared by 0 bases and J by 2 bases, with 12 bases between. CDR3 loop: CASSLEISTTTDTQYF. CDR3 DNA: TGTGCCAGCAGCTTAGAGATTAGTACAACCACAGATACGCAGTATTTT.

Notes on this clone: A read error likely explains this, since a far larger clone differs by one base. In the same sample, other DNA sequences code for this CDR3. The V call is TRBV6-5, the J call TRBJ2-6; D perhaps matches TRBD2 (6 bases). This CDR3 region has 13 residues. Deletions cut 10 bases from V and 1 base from J, with 8 bases between. The V gene's germline CDR1 is MNHEY and CDR2 SVGAGI. The CDR3 is CATGSSGANVLTF. CDR3 nucleotide sequence: TGTGCCACCGGGAGTTCTGGGGCCAACGTCCTGACTTTC.

Remarks on this clone: The same CDR3 can be traced to other DNA sequences in this sample. The J gene is TRBJ2-2, the V gene TRBV5-4, with D unresolved. Germline values: CDR1 SGHNT, CDR2 YYREEE (reference sequence). There are 11 residues in the CDR3. Trimming shortened V by 4 bases and J by 5 bases, and 3 bases separated the two germline ends. CDR3 protein: CASSQTGELFF. CDR3 nucleotide sequence: TGTGCCAGCAGCCAGACCGGGGAGCTGTTTTTT.

This clone came up a few times. The rearrangement uses TRBV7-6 and TRBJ2-7; 10 positions match TRBD2. CDR3 size: 17 residues. Germline-derived CDR1 and CDR2 are SGHVS and FNYEAQ. V gave up 5 bases and J gave up 0 bases; unmatched junction bases: 10. The CDR3 spells CASSRLGPSGSSYEQYF. Written as DNA, the CDR3 is TGTGCCAGCAGCCGCCTAGGGCCTAGCGGGAGCTCCTACGAGCAGTACTTC.

This clone was counted at least ten times. The chain joins TRBV5-5 to TRBJ2-7, with 7 bases fitting TRBD2. J gave up 3 bases and V 4 bases, and 10 bases lay outside the gene matches. Germline V lookup: CDR1 SGHKS, CDR2 YYEKEE (reference sequence). CDR3 length equals 15 residues. In nucleotides, the CDR3 is TGTGCCAGCAGCCGCGAGGTGGGGACTATCTACGAGCAGTACTTC. Its protein product is CASSREVGTIYEQYF. Filled out from reference TRBV5-5 and TRBJ2-7, the complete variable domain reads DAGVTQSPTHLIKTRGQQVTLRCSPISGHKSVSWYQQVLGQGPQFIFQYYEKEERGRGNFPDRFSARQFPNYSSELNVNALLLGDSALYLCASSREVGTIYEQYFGPGTRLTVT.

This clone occurred once. It is likely a read error: a sequence one base away is far more abundant. This chain connects TRBV2 to TRBJ1-5; the match to TRBD1 covers 10 bases. This CDR3 region has 17 residues. Germline assignment: CDR1 SNHLY and CDR2 FYNNEI. The DNA of the CDR3 is TGTGCCAGCGGTGAAGCGGTAGGGACAGGGGCTCGGCAGCCCCAGCATTTT. It is translated as CASGEAVGTGARQPQHF.

The J gene is TRBJ2-1, the V gene TRBV28, with TRBD2 identical over 9 bases. The germline CDR1 and CDR2 sequences are MDHEN and SYDVKM. V lost 2 bases and J lost 2; bases outside the gene matches: 1. CDR3 size: 15 residues. The CDR3 DNA sequence: TGTGCCAGCAGTTTAGCGGGAGGGGCCTACAATGAGCAGTTCTTC. It is translated as CASSLAGGAYNEQFF.

Concerning this clone itself: This sequence may be a read error, since a much larger clone differs from it by one base. Other DNA sequences from this sample encode an identical CDR3 as well. The rearrangement joins TRBV5-6 to TRBJ2-7; weak D call: TRBD2 (6 bases). There are 13 residues in the CDR3. Germline V lookup: CDR1 SGHDT, CDR2 YYEEEE. Trimming pared 0 bases from V and 3 bases from J, leaving 7 bases between. The CDR3 spells CASSLAGVYEQYF. CDR3 coding DNA: TGTGCCAGCAGCTTGGCGGGGGTCTACGAGCAGTACTTC.

Turning to this clone: A much larger clone lies one base from this, so it may be a read error. The V call is TRBV5-1, the J call TRBJ2-1; TRBD1 agrees at 9 bases. J was trimmed by 4 bases and V by 7 bases; bases with no gene match: 6. CDR1 is SGHRS, CDR2 YFSETQ, per germline. The CDR3 consists of 14 residues. The CDR3 DNA reads as TGCGCCAGCGGCCCGGGACAGGGTTACAATGAGCAGTTCTTC. Translating gives CASGPGQGYNEQFF.

Points on this clone: A far larger clone lies a single base away; this is likely a read error. This chain links TRBV5-1 with TRBJ1-5; 12 nucleotides match TRBD1. From germline, CDR1 is SGHRS and CDR2 YFSETQ. CDR3 length equals 15 residues. Trimming at V came to 3 bases and at J to 6 bases, leaving 4 bases not matched to a gene. CDR3: CASSWGTGGSQPQHF. CDR3 DNA: TGCGCCAGCAGCTGGGGGACAGGGGGCAGTCAGCCCCAGCATTTT.

The chain uses TRBV29-1 and TRBJ2-7; TRBD2 is a possible D gene (6 bases). This CDR3 has 14 residues. With 3 bases removed from V and 5 bases from J, the gap between germline ends came to 17 bases. Germline V gene lookup returns CDR1 SQVTM and CDR2 ANQGSEA. The CDR3 protein is CSVDASSDGNEQYF. Written as DNA, the CDR3 is TGCAGCGTTGATGCTTCTAGCGATGGGAACGAGCAGTACTTC.

The chain couples TRBV6-5 to TRBJ2-3, with D hard to call. This CDR3 contains 15 residues. Germline V gene lookup returns CDR1 MNHEY and CDR2 SVGAGI. V lost 6 bases and J 8 bases, leaving 21 bases between the germline ends. CDR3 bases: TGTGCCAGCAGCTCCAGCCAGCCCAGCGAGAGTACGCAGTATTTT. Residues: CASSSSQPSESTQYF.

About this clone: This sample includes further DNA sequences coding for the same CDR3. This chain connects TRBV5-6 to TRBJ2-7; D possibly corresponds to TRBD1 (6 bases). This CDR3 has 13 residues. Trimming shortened V by 4 bases and J by 0 bases, and 8 bases separated the two germline ends. CDR1 is SGHDT and CDR2 is YYEEEE in the germline V gene. This CDR3 reads CASSDRTSYEQYF. For the CDR3, the DNA is TGTGCCAGCAGCGACAGGACCTCCTACGAGCAGTACTTC.

The chain joins TRBV7-9 to TRBJ1-4; TRBD1 agrees at 9 bases. This CDR3 region has 16 residues. After removal of 3 bases from V and 7 bases from J, the junction contained 9 bases not matched to a gene. The germline V gene has CDR1 SEHNR and CDR2 FQNEAQ (reference sequence). For the CDR3, the DNA is TGTGCCAGCAGCTTCCTTCTCACAGGGGGCACTGAAAAACTGTTTTTT. Translated, it gives CASSFLLTGGTEKLFF.

V and J are TRBV11-2 and TRBJ1-1; D remains ambiguous. The CDR3 is 13 residues long. The germline V and J ends were trimmed by 2 bases and 7 bases, with 11 bases remaining between them. Germline V gives CDR1 SGHAT, CDR2 FQNNGV. CDR3 coding DNA: TGTGCCAGCAGCTTACCTTCTTTAGTTGAAGCTTTCTTT. Encoded protein: CASSLPSLVEAFF.

The V call is TRBV5-1, the J call TRBJ2-1; 12 nucleotides align to TRBD2. The ends lost 4 bases at V and 7 bases at J; junction bases unmatched: 9. Germline loops: CDR1 SGHRS, CDR2 YFSETQ. The CDR3 length is 16 residues. CDR3 sequence reads: CASSVTTSGSGNEQFF. As DNA, the CDR3 is TGCGCCAGCAGCGTTACGACTAGCGGGAGTGGAAATGAGCAGTTCTTC.